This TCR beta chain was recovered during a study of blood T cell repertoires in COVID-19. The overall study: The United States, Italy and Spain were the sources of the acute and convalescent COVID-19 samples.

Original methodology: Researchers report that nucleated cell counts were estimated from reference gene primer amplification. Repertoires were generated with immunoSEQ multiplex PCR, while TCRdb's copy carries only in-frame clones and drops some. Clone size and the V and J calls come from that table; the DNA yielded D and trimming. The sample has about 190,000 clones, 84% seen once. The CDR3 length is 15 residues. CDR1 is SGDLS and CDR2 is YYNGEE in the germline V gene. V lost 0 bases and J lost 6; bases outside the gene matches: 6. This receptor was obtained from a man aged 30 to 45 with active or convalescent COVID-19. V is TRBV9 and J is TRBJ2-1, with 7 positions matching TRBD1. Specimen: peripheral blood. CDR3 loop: CASSVGQGLPNEQFF. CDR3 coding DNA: TGTGCCAGCAGCGTAGGACAGGGTCTCCCCAATGAGCAGTTCTTC. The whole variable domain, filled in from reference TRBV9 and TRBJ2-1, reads DSGVTQTPKHLITATGQRVTLRCSPRSGDLSVYWYQQSLDQGLQFLIQYYNGEERAKGNILERFSAQQFPDLHSELNLSSLELGDSALYFCASSVGQGLPNEQFFGPGTRLTVL.